These 5 T cell receptor beta chains originate from one sample sequenced in a study of blood T cell repertoires in COVID-19. Profiled with immunoSEQ multiplex PCR; TCRdb holds only in-frame clones, not every one. The table includes over 200,000 clones, about four fifths detected once. The sequenced sample consisted of peripheral blood. Receptors originate from a man older than 75 with acute or convalescent COVID-19.

The V call is TRBV25-1, the J call TRBJ2-7; 9 positions match TRBD2. This CDR3 region has 18 residues. CDR1 is MGHDK, CDR2 SYGVNS, per germline. With 8 bases clipped from V and 2 bases from J, the junction kept 19 bases outside the gene matches. DNA of the CDR3: TGTGCCAGCCGCGAGGGTAGCGGGAGAGAAAGCCCTCCCTACGAGCAGTACTTC. This encodes CASREGSGRESPPYEQYF.

A single count supports this clone. V is TRBV19 and J is TRBJ1-5; the D is unclear. The germline CDR1 and CDR2 sequences are LNHDA and SQIVND (reference sequence). The CDR3 loop spans 13 amino acids. V was clipped by 1 base and J by 5 bases, with 6 bases between them. CDR3 sequence: CASSIGAYQPQHF. DNA of the CDR3: TGTGCCAGTAGTATAGGCGCTTATCAGCCCCAGCATTTT.

The V gene is TRBV6-5, the J gene TRBJ2-7; 7 bases line up with TRBD2. The CDR3 covers 15 residues. Germline CDR1 reads MNHEY; CDR2 reads SVGAGI. After removal of 5 bases from V and 3 bases from J, the junction contained 10 bases not matched to a gene. CDR3 loop: CASSTTSSGRYEQYF. In DNA form, the CDR3 reads TGTGCCAGCAGTACCACCTCTAGCGGCCGCTACGAGCAGTACTTC.

V is TRBV1 and J is TRBJ2-1; TRBD2, the table's D call, was not compared with the DNA. TRBV1 is annotated as a pseudogene. The CDR3 contains 15 residues. The CDR3 sequence is CTSSQIQQLADICFF. CDR3 nucleotides: TGCACCAGCAGCCAGATCCAACAACTAGCGGATATATGTTTCTTC.

The rearrangement joins TRBV5-8 to TRBJ1-4, with D tentatively TRBD1 (5 bases). The germline V gene encodes CDR1 SGHTS and CDR2 YDEGEE. The CDR3 is made up of 13 amino acids. V lost 4 bases and J 5 bases, leaving 9 bases between the germline ends. CDR3 in DNA: TGTGCCAGCAGCCTCCGACAGAATGAAAAACTGTTTTTT. It is translated as CASSLRQNEKLFF.